These 11 T cell receptor beta chains share one sample of origin, sequenced in a study of blood T cells in healthy people across ages. A J-beta primer mix and a sample-barcoded 5' primer were used in a second PCR of about 7 to 12 cycles. TCRdb passed the 5' RACE reads through MiXCR, listing each CDR3 protein once. The profile shows about 650,000 distinct CDR3 sequences, 40% to 65% of them singletons. The sample was blood. Source of these receptors: a woman over 75 in good health.

This clonotype has ten or more counts. V gene TRBV3-1 combines with J gene TRBJ2-7, with D perhaps TRBD2 (5 bases). The ends were cut back, 6 bases at V and 6 bases at J, with 9 bases in the middle. This CDR3 is built from 11 residues. Germline V gene data show CDR1 as LGHDT and CDR2 as YNNKEL (reference sequence). As DNA, the CDR3 is TGTGCCAGCAGTCACCGGGGCGAGCAGTACTTC. This sequence encodes CASSHRGEQYF.

The chain couples TRBV6-5 to TRBJ2-3, with a weak D call TRBD1 (6 bases). The length of the CDR3 is 16 residues. Trimming took 5 bases from V and 0 from J, leaving 15 bases between them. Germline V gene sequence: CDR1 MNHEY, CDR2 SVGAGI. The chain's CDR3 is CASSPRRTASTDTQYF. CDR3 DNA: TGTGCCAGCAGTCCCCGTAGGACAGCGAGCACAGATACGCAGTATTTT.

J is TRBJ2-1 and V is TRBV12-3 or TRBV12-4; no reliable D call. This CDR3 spans 16 amino acids. V was clipped by 2 bases and J by 0 bases, with 11 bases between them. CDR3 loop: CASSLIRISSYNEQFF. CDR3 bases: TGTGCCAGCAGTTTAATCCGTATTAGCTCCTACAATGAGCAGTTCTTC.

The chain is built from TRBV2 and TRBJ2-3; TRBD1 is a possible D gene (5 bases). Germline V gene sequence: CDR1 SNHLY, CDR2 FYNNEI. The CDR3 is 15 residues long. V lost 4 bases, J lost 2 bases, and 13 bases lay in between. CDR3 residues: CASSGRASFTDTQYF. CDR3 in DNA: TGTGCCAGCAGTGGCAGGGCTTCCTTCACAGATACGCAGTATTTT.

This clonotype was counted at least ten times. The V call is TRBV12-3 or TRBV12-4, the J call TRBJ1-6; 7 bases are a match to TRBD1. The CDR3 is 16 residues long. The junction had 10 bases not matched to a gene; V was cut back by 10 bases and J by 1 base. CDR3 protein: CATLRGQSSYNSPLHF. As DNA, the CDR3 is TGTGCCACCTTGCGGGGACAGAGTTCCTATAATTCACCCCTCCACTTT.

The rearrangement uses TRBV18 and TRBJ2-5; D not certain. V lost 1 base and J 1 base, leaving 7 bases between the germline ends. This CDR3 is 14 amino acids long. The germline V gene encodes CDR1 KGHSH and CDR2 LQKENI. The CDR3 region has the DNA TGTGCCAGCTCACCACTGCGGAGCCAAGAGACCCAGTACTTC. It encodes CASSPLRSQETQYF.

As concerns this clonotype: Just one base apart from a much larger clone, this may be a read error. The chain employs TRBV20-1 and TRBJ2-1, with 9 bases that match TRBD2. CDR1 is DFQATT and CDR2 is SNEGSKA in the germline V gene (reference sequence). This CDR3 contains 14 residues. V trimming: 3 bases; J trimming: 7 bases; junction bases outside the gene matches: 7. In DNA, the CDR3 is TGCAGTGCTAGGCCTAGCGGGATGCGGAATGAGCAGTTCTTC. Translated, it gives CSARPSGMRNEQFF.

The rearrangement links TRBV21-1 to TRBJ1-5; the table gives TRBD1 as D, unverified against the DNA. TRBV21-1 is a pseudogene locus. This CDR3 contains 12 residues. CDR3 sequence (DNA): TGTGCCAGCAGCAACCCAGACAGGCCGCAGCATTTT. Translation gives CASSNPDRPQHF.

A word on this clonotype: With a much larger clone just one base away, this may be a read error. This chain connects TRBV3-1 to TRBJ2-1; perhaps TRBD2 as D (5 bases). Germline V gene data show CDR1 as LGHDT and CDR2 as YNNKEL (reference sequence). This CDR3 has 13 residues. The CDR3 DNA follows: TGTGCCAGCACCGGGGATTTGTACAATGAGCAGATCTTC. Its translation: CASTGDLYNEQIF.

This clonotype was observed at least ten times. DNA of the CDR3: TGCAGTGCTAGAGCTAAGGGGGGAGGGTTCCAAGAGACCCAGTACTTC. Its protein is CSARAKGGGFQETQYF. V and J are TRBV20-1 and TRBJ2-5; D perhaps matches TRBD2 (7 bases). Per the germline V gene, CDR1 is DFQATT and CDR2 is SNEGSKA (reference sequence). This CDR3 region has 16 residues. The V end lost 1 base, the J end lost 1 base, and 16 bases lay between the germline ends.

Note on this clonotype: A much larger clone lies one base from this, so it may be a read error. The rearrangement links TRBV29-1 to TRBJ2-2; D remains ambiguous. In germline, CDR1 is SQVTM, CDR2 ANQGSEA. This CDR3 contains 14 residues. As DNA, the CDR3 is TGCGGCGTTAGGTTGCGGATAAACACCGGGGAGCTGTTTTTT. Its protein product is CGVRLRINTGELFF.